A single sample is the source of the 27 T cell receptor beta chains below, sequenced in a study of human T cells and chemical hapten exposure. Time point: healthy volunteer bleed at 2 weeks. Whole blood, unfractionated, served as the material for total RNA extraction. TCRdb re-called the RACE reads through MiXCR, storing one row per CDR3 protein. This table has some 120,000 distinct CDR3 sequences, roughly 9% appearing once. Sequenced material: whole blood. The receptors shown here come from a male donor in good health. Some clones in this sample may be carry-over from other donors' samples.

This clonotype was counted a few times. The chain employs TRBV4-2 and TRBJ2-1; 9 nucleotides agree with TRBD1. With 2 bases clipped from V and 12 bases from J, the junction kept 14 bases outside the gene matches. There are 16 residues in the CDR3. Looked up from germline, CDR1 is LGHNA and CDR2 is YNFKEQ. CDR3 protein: CASSQSGQGNSWGQFF. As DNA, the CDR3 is TGTGCCAGCAGCCAATCGGGACAGGGAAACTCATGGGGGCAGTTCTTC.

The CDR3: CASSLGQGLNTEAFF. CDR3 DNA sequence: TGTGCCAGCAGCTTAGGACAGGGGCTGAACACTGAAGCTTTCTTT. This chain uses TRBV11-2 with TRBJ1-1, with 8 bases lining up with TRBD1. This CDR3 contains 15 residues. The germline gives CDR1 SGHAT, CDR2 FQNNGV. V gave up 1 base and J gave up 0 bases; unmatched junction bases: 1.

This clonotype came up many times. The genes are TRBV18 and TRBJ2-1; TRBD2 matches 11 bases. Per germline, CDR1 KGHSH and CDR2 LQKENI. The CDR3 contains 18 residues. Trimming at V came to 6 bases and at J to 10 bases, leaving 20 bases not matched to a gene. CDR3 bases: TGTGCCAGCTCCGTCCTCCAGCAGCGTAGCGGGAGGGCCTGGGAGCAGTTCTTC. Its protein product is CASSVLQQRSGRAWEQFF.

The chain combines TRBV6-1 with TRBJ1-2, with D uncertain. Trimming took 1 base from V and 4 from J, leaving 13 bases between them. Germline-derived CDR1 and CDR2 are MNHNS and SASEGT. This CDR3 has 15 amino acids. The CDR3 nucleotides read TGTGCCAGCAGTGAAGGTATGGGATACCTCTATGGCTACACCTTC. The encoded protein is CASSEGMGYLYGYTF.

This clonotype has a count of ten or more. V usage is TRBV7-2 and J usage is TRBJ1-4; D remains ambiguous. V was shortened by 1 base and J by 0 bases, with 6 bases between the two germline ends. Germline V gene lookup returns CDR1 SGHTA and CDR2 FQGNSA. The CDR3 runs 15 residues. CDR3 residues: CASSLVAATNEKLFF. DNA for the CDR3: TGTGCCAGCAGCTTAGTCGCTGCAACTAATGAAAAACTGTTTTTT.

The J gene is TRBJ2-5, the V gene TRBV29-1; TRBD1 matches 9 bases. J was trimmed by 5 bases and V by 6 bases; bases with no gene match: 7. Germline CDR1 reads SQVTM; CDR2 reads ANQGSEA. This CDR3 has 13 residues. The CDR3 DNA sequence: TGCAGCGTAGAACAGGGGGCTCAGGAGACCCAGTACTTC. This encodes CSVEQGAQETQYF.

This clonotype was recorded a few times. In nucleotides, the CDR3 is TGCAGTGCTAGTCCCAGCAGTGGGGGCAATCAGCCCCAGCATTTT. This encodes CSASPSSGGNQPQHF. The rearrangement uses TRBV20-1 and TRBJ1-5; unclear D gene. The CDR3 totals 15 residues. Trimming removed 3 bases at V and 2 bases at J, with 14 bases between. Germline V gene data show CDR1 as DFQATT and CDR2 as SNEGSKA (reference sequence).

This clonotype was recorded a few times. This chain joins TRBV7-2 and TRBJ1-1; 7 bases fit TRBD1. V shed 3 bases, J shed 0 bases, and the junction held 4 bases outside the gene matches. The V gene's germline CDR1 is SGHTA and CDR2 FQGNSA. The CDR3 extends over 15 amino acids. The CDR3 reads CASSFRGVMNTEAFF. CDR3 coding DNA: TGTGCCAGCAGCTTCAGGGGGGTTATGAACACTGAAGCTTTCTTT.

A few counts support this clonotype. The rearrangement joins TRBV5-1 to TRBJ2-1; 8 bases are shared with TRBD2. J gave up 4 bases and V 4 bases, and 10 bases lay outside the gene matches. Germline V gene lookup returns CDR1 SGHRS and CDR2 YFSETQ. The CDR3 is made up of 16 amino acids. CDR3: CASSLSSGRMYNEQFF. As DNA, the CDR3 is TGCGCCAGCAGCCTGTCAAGCGGGAGAATGTACAATGAGCAGTTCTTC.

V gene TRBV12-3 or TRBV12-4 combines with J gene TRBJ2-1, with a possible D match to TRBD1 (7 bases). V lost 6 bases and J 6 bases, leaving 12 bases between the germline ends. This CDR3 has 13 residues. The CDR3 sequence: CASRSQGGNEQFF. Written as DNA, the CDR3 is TGTGCCAGCAGGTCCCAGGGGGGCAATGAGCAGTTCTTC.

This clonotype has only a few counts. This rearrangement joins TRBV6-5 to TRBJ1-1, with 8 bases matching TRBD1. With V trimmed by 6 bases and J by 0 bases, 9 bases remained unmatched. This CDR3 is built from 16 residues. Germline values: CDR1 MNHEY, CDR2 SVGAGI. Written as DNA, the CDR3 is TGTGCCAGCAGCCTGGGACAGGCGATCATGAACACTGAAGCTTTCTTT. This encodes CASSLGQAIMNTEAFF.

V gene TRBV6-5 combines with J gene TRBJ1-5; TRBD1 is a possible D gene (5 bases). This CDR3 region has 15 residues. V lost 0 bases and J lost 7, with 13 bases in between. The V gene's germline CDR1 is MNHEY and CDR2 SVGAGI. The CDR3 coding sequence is TGTGCCAGCAGTTACTCGGCAGGGATCGACCAGCCCCAGCATTTT. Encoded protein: CASSYSAGIDQPQHF.

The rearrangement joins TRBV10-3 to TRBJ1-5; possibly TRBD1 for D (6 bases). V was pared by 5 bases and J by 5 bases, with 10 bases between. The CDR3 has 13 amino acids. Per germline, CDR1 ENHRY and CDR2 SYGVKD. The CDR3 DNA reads TGTGCCATCAGTACAGGGTTTGATCAGCCCCAGCATTTT. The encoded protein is CAISTGFDQPQHF.

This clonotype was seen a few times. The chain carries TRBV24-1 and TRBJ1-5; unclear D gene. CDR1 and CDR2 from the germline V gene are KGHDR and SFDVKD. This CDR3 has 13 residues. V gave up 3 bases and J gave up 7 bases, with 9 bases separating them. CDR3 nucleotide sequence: TGTGCCACCAGTGATACGGGCGACCAGCCCCAGCATTTT. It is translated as CATSDTGDQPQHF.

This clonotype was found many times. The CDR3 region is CASSALDGVTEAFF. The CDR3 region has the DNA TGTGCCAGCAGTGCCCTAGATGGCGTCACTGAAGCTTTCTTT. The V call is TRBV12-3 or TRBV12-4, the J call TRBJ1-1; D uncertain. V was shortened by 5 bases and J by 4 bases, with 14 bases between the two germline ends. The CDR3 runs 14 residues.

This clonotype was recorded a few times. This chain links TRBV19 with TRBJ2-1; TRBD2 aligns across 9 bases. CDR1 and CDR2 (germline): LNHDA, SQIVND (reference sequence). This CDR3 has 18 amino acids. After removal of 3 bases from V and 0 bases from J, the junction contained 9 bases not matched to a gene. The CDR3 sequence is CASSIIGLAGSSYNEQFF. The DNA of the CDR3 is TGTGCCAGTAGTATTATTGGGCTAGCGGGGAGCTCCTACAATGAGCAGTTCTTC.

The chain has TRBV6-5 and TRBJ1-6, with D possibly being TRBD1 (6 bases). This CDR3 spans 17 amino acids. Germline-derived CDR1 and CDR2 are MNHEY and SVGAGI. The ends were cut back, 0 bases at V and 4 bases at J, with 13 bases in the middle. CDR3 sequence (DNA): TGTGCCAGCAGTTACTCGGATTCAGGGGAATATAATTCACCCCTCCACTTT. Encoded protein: CASSYSDSGEYNSPLHF.

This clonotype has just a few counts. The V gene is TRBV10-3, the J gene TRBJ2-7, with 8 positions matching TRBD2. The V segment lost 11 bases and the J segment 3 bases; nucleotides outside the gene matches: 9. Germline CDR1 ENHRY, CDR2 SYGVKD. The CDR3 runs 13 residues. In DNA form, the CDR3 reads TGTGCCGGCCCTCGCGGGGGGCTCTACGAGCAGTACTTC. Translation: CAGPRGGLYEQYF.

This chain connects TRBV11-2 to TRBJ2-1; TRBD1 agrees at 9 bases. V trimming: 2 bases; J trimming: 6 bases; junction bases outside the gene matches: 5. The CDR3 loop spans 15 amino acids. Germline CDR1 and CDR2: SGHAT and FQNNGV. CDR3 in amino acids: CASSLRQGEVNEQFF. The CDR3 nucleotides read TGTGCCAGCAGCTTACGACAGGGGGAAGTCAATGAGCAGTTCTTC. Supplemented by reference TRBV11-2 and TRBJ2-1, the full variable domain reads EAGVAQSPRYKIIEKRQSVAFWCNPISGHATLYWYQQILGQGPKLLIQFQNNGVVDDSQLPKDRFSAERLKGVDSTLKIQPAKLEDSAVYLCASSLRQGEVNEQFFGPGTRLTVL.

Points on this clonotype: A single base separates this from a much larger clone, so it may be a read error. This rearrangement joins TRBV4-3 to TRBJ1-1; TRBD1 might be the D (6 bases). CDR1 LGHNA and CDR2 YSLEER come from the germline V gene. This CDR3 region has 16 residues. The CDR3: CANSQDLGGLITEAFF. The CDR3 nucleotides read TGCGCCAACAGCCAAGATCTTGGGGGGCTTATCACTGAAGCTTTCTTT.

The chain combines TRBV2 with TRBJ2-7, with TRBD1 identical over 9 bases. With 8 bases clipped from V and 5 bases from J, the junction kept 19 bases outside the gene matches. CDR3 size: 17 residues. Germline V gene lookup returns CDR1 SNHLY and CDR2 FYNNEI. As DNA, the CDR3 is TGTGCCAGCGGCCGGATACAGGGGGCCCGCCTGGGGAACGAGCAGTACTTC. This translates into CASGRIQGARLGNEQYF.

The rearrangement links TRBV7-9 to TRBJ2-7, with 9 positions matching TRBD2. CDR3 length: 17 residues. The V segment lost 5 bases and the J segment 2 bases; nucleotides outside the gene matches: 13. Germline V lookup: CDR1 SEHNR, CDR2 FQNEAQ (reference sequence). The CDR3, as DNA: TGTGCCAGCAGCGGAAGTGAAGCGGGAGGATATACCTACGAGCAGTACTTC. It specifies CASSGSEAGGYTYEQYF.

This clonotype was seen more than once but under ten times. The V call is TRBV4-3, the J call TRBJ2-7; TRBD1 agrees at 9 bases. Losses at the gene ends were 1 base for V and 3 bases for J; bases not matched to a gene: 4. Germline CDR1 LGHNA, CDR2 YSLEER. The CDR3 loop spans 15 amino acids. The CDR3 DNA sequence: TGCGCCAGCAGCCAAGGACAGGGGGGGATCTACGAGCAGTACTTC. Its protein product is CASSQGQGGIYEQYF.

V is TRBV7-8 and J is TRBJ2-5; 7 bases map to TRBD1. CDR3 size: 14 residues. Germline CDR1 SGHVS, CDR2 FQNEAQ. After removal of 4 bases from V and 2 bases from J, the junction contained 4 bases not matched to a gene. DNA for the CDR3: TGTGCCAGCAGCTACAGGGGCCCACAAGAGACCCAGTACTTC. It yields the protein CASSYRGPQETQYF.

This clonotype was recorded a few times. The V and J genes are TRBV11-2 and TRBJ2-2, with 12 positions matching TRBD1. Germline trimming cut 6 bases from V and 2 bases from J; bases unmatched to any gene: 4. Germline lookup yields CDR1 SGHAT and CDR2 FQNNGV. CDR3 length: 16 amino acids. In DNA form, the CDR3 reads TGTGCCAGCAGGGCCGGGACAGGGGGCAACACCGGGGAGCTGTTTTTT. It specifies CASRAGTGGNTGELFF.

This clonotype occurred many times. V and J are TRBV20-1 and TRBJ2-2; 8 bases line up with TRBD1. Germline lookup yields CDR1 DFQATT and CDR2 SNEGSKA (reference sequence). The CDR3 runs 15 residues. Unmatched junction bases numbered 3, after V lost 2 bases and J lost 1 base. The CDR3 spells CSARPGQVNTGELFF. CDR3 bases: TGCAGTGCTAGACCGGGACAGGTGAACACCGGGGAGCTGTTTTTT.

CDR3 sequence (DNA): TGTGCCAGCAGCCTAATCGTCGAGGGCCAGCCAACCGGACCGAACACCGGGGAGCTGTTTTTT. This encodes CASSLIVEGQPTGPNTGELFF. This sequence joins TRBV7-9 and TRBJ2-2; D is possibly TRBD2 (5 bases). The CDR3 runs to 21 residues. V gave up 5 bases and J gave up 0 bases, with 28 bases separating them. The germline V gene has CDR1 SEHNR and CDR2 FQNEAQ (reference sequence). The whole variable domain, remainder taken from reference TRBV7-9 and TRBJ2-2, is DTGVSQNPRHKITKRGQNVTFRCDPISEHNRLYWYRQTLGQGPEFLTYFQNEAQLEKSRLLSDRFSAERPKGSFSTLEIQRTEQGDSAMYLCASSLIVEGQPTGPNTGELFFGEGSRLTVL.